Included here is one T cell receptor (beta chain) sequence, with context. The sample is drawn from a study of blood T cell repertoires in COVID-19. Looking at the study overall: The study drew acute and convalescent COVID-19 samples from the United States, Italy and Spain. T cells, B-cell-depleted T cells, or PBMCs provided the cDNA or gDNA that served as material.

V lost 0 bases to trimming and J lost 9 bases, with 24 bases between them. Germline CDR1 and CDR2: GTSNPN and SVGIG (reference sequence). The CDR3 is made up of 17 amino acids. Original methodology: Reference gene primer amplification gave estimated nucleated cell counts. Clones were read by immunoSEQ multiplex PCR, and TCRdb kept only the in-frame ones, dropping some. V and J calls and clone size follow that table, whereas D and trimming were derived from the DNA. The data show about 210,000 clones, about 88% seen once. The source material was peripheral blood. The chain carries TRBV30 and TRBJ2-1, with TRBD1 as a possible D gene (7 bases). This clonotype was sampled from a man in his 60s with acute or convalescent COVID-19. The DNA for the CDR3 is TGTGCCTGGAGTGTACCGAAAAGGCAGGGGGGTGGTGGTGAGCAGTTCTTC. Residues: CAWSVPKRQGGGGEQFF.